This T cell receptor (beta chain) was profiled in a study of shared clonotypes between healthy human individuals. Of note for this clone: Its matching antigen is unknown. Other DNA sequences in this specimen translate into the identical CDR3.

In the original processing: ImmunoSEQ yielded junction-only sequences lacking quality scores, so filtering differed. Generated by immunoSEQ multiplex PCR, the TCRdb table keeps only in-frame clones and is missing some. That table supplies the V and J calls and clone size; D and trimming were determined from the DNA. This table holds 2 million to 3 million clones, around nine tenths found once. The study's findings and limits: Clonotypes that were shared across a few donors made up around 5% of naive CD4 clonotypes. Researchers found naive subsets generally carried larger estimated richness than memory subsets. Non-shared clonotypes showed lower generation probabilities than clonotypes common to all four donors.

This TCR was recovered from a man aged 18 to 30 in good health. Material for sequencing was naive CD4+ T cells sorted from blood. Noted subset: CD45RA+ positively selected.

The CDR3 region is CASSQVLGQPQHF. For the CDR3, the DNA is TGCGCCAGCAGCCAAGTGTTAGGGCAGCCCCAGCATTTT. This chain joins TRBV4-1 and TRBJ1-5; unclear D gene. The V end lost 1 base, the J end lost 7 bases, and 8 bases lay between the germline ends. Germline V CDR1 and CDR2: MGHRA, YSYEKL. The CDR3 has 13 residues.